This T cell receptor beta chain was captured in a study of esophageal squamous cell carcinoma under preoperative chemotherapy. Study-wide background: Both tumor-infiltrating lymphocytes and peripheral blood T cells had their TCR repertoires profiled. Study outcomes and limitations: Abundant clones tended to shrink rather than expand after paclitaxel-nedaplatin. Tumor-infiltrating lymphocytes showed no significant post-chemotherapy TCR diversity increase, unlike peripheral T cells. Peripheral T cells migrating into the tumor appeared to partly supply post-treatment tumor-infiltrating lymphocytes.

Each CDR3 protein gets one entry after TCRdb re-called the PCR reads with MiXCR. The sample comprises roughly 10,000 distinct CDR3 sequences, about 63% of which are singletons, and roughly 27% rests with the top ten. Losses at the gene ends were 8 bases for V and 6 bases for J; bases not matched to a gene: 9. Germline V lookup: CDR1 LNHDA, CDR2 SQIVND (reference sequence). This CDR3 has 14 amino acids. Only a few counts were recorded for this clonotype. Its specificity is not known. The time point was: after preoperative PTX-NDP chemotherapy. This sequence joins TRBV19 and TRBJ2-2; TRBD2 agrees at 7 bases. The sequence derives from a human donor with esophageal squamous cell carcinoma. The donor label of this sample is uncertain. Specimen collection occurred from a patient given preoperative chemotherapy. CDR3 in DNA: TGTGCCAGTCGGACTAGTTCGTTACCCGGGGAGCTGTTTTTT. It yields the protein CASRTSSLPGELFF.